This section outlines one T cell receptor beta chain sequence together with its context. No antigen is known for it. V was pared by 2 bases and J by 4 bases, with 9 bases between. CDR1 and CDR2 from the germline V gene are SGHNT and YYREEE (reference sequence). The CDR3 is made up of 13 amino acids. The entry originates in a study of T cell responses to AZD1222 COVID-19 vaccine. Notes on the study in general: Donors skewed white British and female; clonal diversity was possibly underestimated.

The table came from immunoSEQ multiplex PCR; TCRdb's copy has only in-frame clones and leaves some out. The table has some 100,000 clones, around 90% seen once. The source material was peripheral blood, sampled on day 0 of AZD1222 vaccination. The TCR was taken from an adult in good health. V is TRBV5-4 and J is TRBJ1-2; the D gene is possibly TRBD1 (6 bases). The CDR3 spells CASSFGTTYGYTF. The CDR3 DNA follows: TGTGCCAGCAGCTTCGGGACAACCTATGGCTACACCTTC. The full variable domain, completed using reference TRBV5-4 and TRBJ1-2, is ETGVTQSPTHLIKTRGQQVTLRCSSQSGHNTVSWYQQALGQGPQFIFQYYREEENGRGNFPPRFSGLQFPNYSSELNVNALELDDSALYLCASSFGTTYGYTFGSGTRLTVV.